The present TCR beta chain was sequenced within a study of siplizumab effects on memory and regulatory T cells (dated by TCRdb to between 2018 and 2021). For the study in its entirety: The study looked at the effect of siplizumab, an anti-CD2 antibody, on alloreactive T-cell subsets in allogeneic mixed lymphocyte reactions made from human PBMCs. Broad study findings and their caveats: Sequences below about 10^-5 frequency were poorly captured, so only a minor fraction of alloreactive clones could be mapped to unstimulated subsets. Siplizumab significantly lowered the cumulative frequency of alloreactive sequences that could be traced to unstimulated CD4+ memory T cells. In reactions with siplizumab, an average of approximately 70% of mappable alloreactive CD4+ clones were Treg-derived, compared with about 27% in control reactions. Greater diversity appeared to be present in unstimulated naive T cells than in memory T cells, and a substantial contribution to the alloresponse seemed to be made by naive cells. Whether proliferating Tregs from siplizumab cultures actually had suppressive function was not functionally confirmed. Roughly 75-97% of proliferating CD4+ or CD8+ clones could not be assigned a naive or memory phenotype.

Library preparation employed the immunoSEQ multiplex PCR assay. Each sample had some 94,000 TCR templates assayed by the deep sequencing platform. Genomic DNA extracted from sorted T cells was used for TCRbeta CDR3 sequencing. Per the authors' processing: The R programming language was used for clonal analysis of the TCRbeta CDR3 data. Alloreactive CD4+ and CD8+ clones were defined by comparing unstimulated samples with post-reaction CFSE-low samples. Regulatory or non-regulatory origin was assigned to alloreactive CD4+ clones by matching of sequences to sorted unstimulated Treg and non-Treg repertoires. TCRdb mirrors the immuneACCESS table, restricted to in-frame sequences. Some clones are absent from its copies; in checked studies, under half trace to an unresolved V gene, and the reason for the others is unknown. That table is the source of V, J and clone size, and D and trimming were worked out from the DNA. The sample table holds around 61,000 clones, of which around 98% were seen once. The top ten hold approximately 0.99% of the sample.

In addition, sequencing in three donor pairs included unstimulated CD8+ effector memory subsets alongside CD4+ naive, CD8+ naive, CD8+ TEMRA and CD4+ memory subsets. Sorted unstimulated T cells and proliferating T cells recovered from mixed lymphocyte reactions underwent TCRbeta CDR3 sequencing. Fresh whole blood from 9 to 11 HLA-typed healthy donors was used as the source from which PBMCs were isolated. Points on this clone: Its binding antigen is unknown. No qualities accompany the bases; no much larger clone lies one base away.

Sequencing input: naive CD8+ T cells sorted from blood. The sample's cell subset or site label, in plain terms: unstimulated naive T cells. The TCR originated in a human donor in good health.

The sequence in DNA is TGTGCCAGCAGTTTGAATATCGCGGGAGGGCCGGAACACGAGCAGTACTTC. Translated, it reads CASSLNIAGGPEHEQYF. Recombination linked TRBV27 to TRBJ2-7; 9 bases in between match TRBD2. Based on the germline V gene (reference sequence), the CDR1 and CDR2 sequences are MNHEY and SMNVEV. Including the terminal cysteine and phenylalanine, the CDR3 comprises 17 residues. CDR3 DNA only is kept here, 51 bases in frame from base 1. V is cut back by 3 bases and J by 5 bases, with 14 bases in the junction unmatched.